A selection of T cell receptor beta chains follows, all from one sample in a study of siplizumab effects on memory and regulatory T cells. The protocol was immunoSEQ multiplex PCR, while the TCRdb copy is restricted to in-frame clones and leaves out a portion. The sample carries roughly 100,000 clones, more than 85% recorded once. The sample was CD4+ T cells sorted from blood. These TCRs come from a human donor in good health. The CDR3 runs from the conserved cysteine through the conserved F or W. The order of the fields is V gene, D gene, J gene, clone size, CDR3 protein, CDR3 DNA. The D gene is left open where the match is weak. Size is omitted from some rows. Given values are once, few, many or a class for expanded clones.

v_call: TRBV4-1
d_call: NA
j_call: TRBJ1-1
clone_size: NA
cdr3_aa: CASRQRVAGRNTEAFF
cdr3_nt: TGCGCCAGCCGACAGCGGGTGGCGGGGAGGAACACTGAAGCTTTCTTT

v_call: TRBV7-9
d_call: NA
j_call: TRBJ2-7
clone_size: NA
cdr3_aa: CASSPPVVSSYEQYF
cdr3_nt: TGTGCCAGCAGCCCCCCGGTGGTGAGCTCCTACGAGCAGTACTTC

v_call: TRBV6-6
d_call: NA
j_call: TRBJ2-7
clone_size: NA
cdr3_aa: CASSPQHGYEQYF
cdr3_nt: TGTGCCAGCAGCCCCCAGCATGGCTACGAGCAGTACTTC

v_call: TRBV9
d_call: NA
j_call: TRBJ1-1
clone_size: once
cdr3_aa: CASSVVRARGGSAFF
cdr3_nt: TGTGCCAGCAGCGTGGTAAGGGCAAGGGGTGGATCAGCTTTCTTT

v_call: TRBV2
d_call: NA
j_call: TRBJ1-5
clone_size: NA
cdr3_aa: CASRGELGNQPQHF
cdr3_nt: TGTGCCAGCAGGGGAGAACTAGGGAATCAGCCCCAGCATTTT

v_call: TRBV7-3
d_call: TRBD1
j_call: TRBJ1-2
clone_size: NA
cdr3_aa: CASSLDRGPHGYTF
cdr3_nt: TGTGCCAGCAGCCTCGACAGGGGACCGCACGGCTACACCTTC

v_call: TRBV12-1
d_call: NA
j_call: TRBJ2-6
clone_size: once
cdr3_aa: CASSSWDTTGANVLTF
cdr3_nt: TGTGCCAGCAGCTCCTGGGACACTACTGGGGCCAACGTCCTGACTTTC

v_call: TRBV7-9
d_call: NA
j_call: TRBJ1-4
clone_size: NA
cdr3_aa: CASSLRGVTNEKLFF
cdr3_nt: TGTGCCAGCAGCCTGCGGGGGGTAACTAATGAAAAACTGTTTTTT

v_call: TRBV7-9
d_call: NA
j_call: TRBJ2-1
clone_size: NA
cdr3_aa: CASSLVSRSYNEQFF
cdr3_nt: TGTGCCAGCAGCTTAGTAAGCAGGTCATACAATGAGCAGTTCTTC

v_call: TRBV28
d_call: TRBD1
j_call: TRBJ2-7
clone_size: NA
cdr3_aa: CASSRMPGQTTSYEQYF
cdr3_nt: TGTGCCAGCAGCCGAATGCCGGGACAGACAACCTCCTACGAGCAGTACTTC

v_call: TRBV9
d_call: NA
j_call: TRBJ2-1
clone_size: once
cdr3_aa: CASSVDHGTFGTNEQFF
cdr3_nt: TGTGCCAGCAGCGTAGATCACGGGACCTTCGGTACGAATGAGCAGTTCTTC

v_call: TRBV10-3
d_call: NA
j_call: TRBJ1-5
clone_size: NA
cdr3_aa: CAISEGGSGQPQHF
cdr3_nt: TGTGCCATCAGTGAGGGGGGTTCGGGTCAGCCCCAGCATTTT